Presented here are 4 T cell receptor beta chains from one specimen sequenced in a study of T-cell memory formation after mild COVID-19. From the 5' RACE reads, TCRdb called clonotypes with MiXCR, one entry per CDR3 protein. The sample includes 560,000 or so distinct CDR3 sequences, approximately 15% of them seen just once. The sequenced sample consisted of PBMCs or a T cell subset sorted from them (not recorded which). All receptors derive from an adult woman who had mild COVID-19 (a few samples of this study predate the infection). Cell type and time point are not known.

This clonotype was detected only a few times. V is TRBV6-2 or TRBV6-3 and J is TRBJ2-2; TRBD1 aligns across 7 bases. V shed 6 bases and J 4 bases; nucleotides not matched to a gene: 5. Looked up from germline, CDR1 is MNHEY and CDR2 is SVGEGT. The CDR3 is 14 amino acids. CDR3 nucleotides: TGTGCCAGCAGCTATGGGACAGCCACCGGGGAGCTGTTTTTT. Its translation: CASSYGTATGELFF.

A few counts support this clonotype. V gene TRBV11-2 combines with J gene TRBJ2-3, with 9 bases that match TRBD2. The CDR3 runs to 15 residues. CDR1 and CDR2 from the germline V gene are SGHAT and FQNNGV. Trimming took 3 bases from V and 6 from J; bases not matched to a gene: 7. The CDR3 coding sequence is TGTGCCAGCAGCTTCGCAGCGGGAGGCTTGGATACGCAGTATTTT. Translating gives CASSFAAGGLDTQYF.

The V gene is TRBV27, the J gene TRBJ2-7; D unresolved. V lost 5 bases and J lost 1, with 12 bases in between. From germline, CDR1 is MNHEY and CDR2 SMNVEV (reference sequence). The CDR3 is 14 amino acids. The CDR3 reads CASSARPGSYEQYF. The CDR3 DNA reads as TGTGCCAGCAGTGCCCGGCCAGGTTCCTACGAGCAGTACTTC.

This clonotype was observed a handful of times. The CDR3 loop is CASSLQSRLAGESGELFF. The CDR3 DNA follows: TGCGCCAGCAGCTTGCAATCCCGACTAGCGGGAGAGAGCGGGGAGCTGTTTTTT. V is TRBV5-1 and J is TRBJ2-2; 12 bases are shared with TRBD2. The V segment lost 1 base and the J segment 7 bases; nucleotides outside the gene matches: 11. Germline V lookup: CDR1 SGHRS, CDR2 YFSETQ. CDR3 length: 18 residues.